These 13 T cell receptor beta chains share one sample of origin, sequenced in a study of a mutant IDH1 vaccine in newly diagnosed glioma. Their antigen targets remain unknown. Time point denoted: week 35, safety follow-up. Vaccination comprised doses that each held 300 ug of mutant IDH1 20-mer peptide, plus topical imiquimod. Clones were read by immunoSEQ multiplex PCR, and TCRdb kept only the in-frame ones, dropping some. The profile shows around 60,000 clones, 81% of them singletons. Source: PBMCs, taken from a glioma patient whose treatment included an IDH1 peptide vaccine. Receptor source: a man in his forties with glioma.

The V gene is TRBV7-3, the J gene TRBJ1-2, with 9 bases aligning to TRBD1. The CDR3 covers 13 residues. Trimming took 4 bases from V and 5 from J; bases not matched to a gene: 2. Germline V gene data show CDR1 as SGHTA and CDR2 as FQGTGA. CDR3 sequence (DNA): TGTGCCAGCAGCTCAGACAGGGGGTATGGCTACACCTTC. Translated: CASSSDRGYGYTF.

The V call is TRBV27, the J call TRBJ2-7; maybe TRBD1 (5 bases). This CDR3 has 14 residues. Germline lookup yields CDR1 MNHEY and CDR2 SMNVEV (reference sequence). Trimming pared 6 bases from V and 0 bases from J, leaving 12 bases between. The CDR3 protein is CASRPGQVSYEQYF. The CDR3 nucleotides read TGTGCCAGCAGACCCGGACAAGTCTCCTACGAGCAGTACTTC.

The chain is built from TRBV6-5 and TRBJ1-6; D unclear. Trimming removed 2 bases at V and 10 bases at J, with 12 bases between. The CDR3 contains 14 residues. Germline values: CDR1 MNHEY, CDR2 SVGAGI. The chain's CDR3 is CASSYVGVGSPLHF. The CDR3 nucleotides read TGTGCCAGCAGTTACGTCGGAGTAGGGTCACCCCTCCACTTT.

In nucleotides, the CDR3 is TGTGCCAGCCGGGCGTCGGGGGGCGACTATGGCTACACCTTC. Its protein is CASRASGGDYGYTF. This sequence joins TRBV6-5 and TRBJ1-2, with TRBD1 as a possible D gene (6 bases). The CDR3 is 14 amino acids. Per the germline V gene, CDR1 is MNHEY and CDR2 is SVGAGI. V was clipped by 8 bases and J by 3 bases, with 16 bases between them.

The rearrangement uses TRBV11-2 and TRBJ2-5; 9 bases align to TRBD1. CDR3 length equals 15 residues. Per the germline V gene, CDR1 is SGHAT and CDR2 is FQNNGV. With V trimmed by 5 bases and J by 3 bases, 7 bases remained unmatched. CDR3: CASSPARTGEETQYF. In nucleotides, the CDR3 is TGTGCCAGCAGCCCAGCAAGGACAGGGGAAGAGACCCAGTACTTC.

The V call is TRBV27, the J call TRBJ2-7; the D is unclear. The CDR3 extends over 14 amino acids. V lost 0 bases and J 3 bases, leaving 9 bases between the germline ends. Germline loops: CDR1 MNHEY, CDR2 SMNVEV (reference sequence). As DNA, the CDR3 is TGTGCCAGCAGTTTATCAGGCTACTTCTACGAGCAGTACTTC. Encoded protein: CASSLSGYFYEQYF.

The chain is built from TRBV7-2 and TRBJ2-3; 8 positions match TRBD2. The J segment lost 2 bases and the V segment lost 9 bases, leaving 4 bases of the junction unmatched. Germline-derived CDR1 and CDR2 are SGHTA and FQGNSA. The CDR3 totals 13 residues. The CDR3 DNA sequence: TGTGCCAGTGGGCGGGGGGACACAGATACGCAGTATTTT. Protein: CASGRGDTDTQYF.

The chain has TRBV30 and TRBJ1-1, with unresolved D. The V gene's germline CDR1 is GTSNPN and CDR2 SVGIG (reference sequence). Trimming left V 5 bases short and J 1 base short, with 11 bases between. The CDR3 sequence is 13 residues long. The CDR3 bases are TGTGCCTGGGCCCAACAAGGGAACACTGAAGCTTTCTTT. Its translation is CAWAQQGNTEAFF.

The chain combines TRBV4-1 with TRBJ1-1; possible D gene TRBD1, 5 bases. The germline V and J ends were trimmed by 4 bases and 0 bases, with 15 bases remaining between them. The CDR3 loop spans 16 amino acids. Per the germline V gene, CDR1 is MGHRA and CDR2 is YSYEKL. CDR3 residues: CASSPWGVGMNTEAFF. The CDR3 DNA reads TGCGCCAGCAGCCCGTGGGGGGTTGGAATGAACACTGAAGCTTTCTTT.

The V and J genes are TRBV6-5 and TRBJ2-7; D is unclear. The CDR3 sequence is 14 residues long. Germline CDR1 MNHEY, CDR2 SVGAGI. V gave up 4 bases and J gave up 7 bases, with 17 bases separating them. Here the CDR3 DNA reads TGTGCCAGCAGTTCCGTCGGCAGGTTGGGAGAGCAGTACTTC. The encoded protein is CASSSVGRLGEQYF.

The chain joins TRBV10-3 to TRBJ2-7; 7 bases align to TRBD1. From germline, CDR1 is ENHRY and CDR2 SYGVKD. This CDR3 has 13 amino acids. Trimming cost V 10 bases and J 3 bases; bases outside gene matches: 9. CDR3 in amino acids: CATNRGGLYEQYF. The CDR3 DNA sequence: TGTGCCACCAACCGAGGGGGCCTCTACGAGCAGTACTTC.

The chain joins TRBV30 to TRBJ2-7; 10 bases are shared with TRBD1. Looked up from germline, CDR1 is GTSNPN and CDR2 is SVGIG (reference sequence). J lost 3 bases, V lost 5 bases, and 7 bases had no gene match. CDR3 length equals 14 residues. The DNA of the CDR3 is TGTGCCTGGGTACGGGACAGGGGTTTCTACGAGCAGTACTTC. Amino acids: CAWVRDRGFYEQYF. Full variable domain (rest looked up from reference TRBV30 and TRBJ2-7): SQTIHQWPATLVQPVGSPLSLECTVEGTSNPNLYWYRQAAGRGLQLLFYSVGIGQISSEVPQNLSASRPQDRQFILSSKKLLLSDSGFYLCAWVRDRGFYEQYFGPGTRLTVT.

The chain has TRBV30 and TRBJ2-1; perhaps TRBD2 as D (6 bases). V was clipped by 7 bases and J by 0 bases, with 16 bases between them. The CDR3 is made up of 15 amino acids. From germline, CDR1 is GTSNPN and CDR2 SVGIG (reference sequence). CDR3 bases: TGTGCCTTTCTTTCCGGGACTTCCTCCTACAATGAGCAGTTCTTC. It specifies CAFLSGTSSYNEQFF.